The clone carrying this T cell receptor beta chain showed up many times. TCRdb called the 5' RACE reads again in MiXCR, with one record for every CDR3 protein. This table has more than 300,000 distinct CDR3 sequences, about 6.9% appearing once. These data originate in a study of T cells after yellow fever vaccination. The CDR3 length is 17 residues. V was trimmed by 5 bases and J by 1 base, leaving 15 bases between them. The germline gives CDR1 SGHVS, CDR2 FNYEAQ. The sequence derives from a man aged 18 to 30 who received the YFV17D yellow fever vaccine. The sample here was PBMCs, taken around 45 days after the first yellow fever vaccination. The chain uses TRBV7-6 and TRBJ2-6, with D perhaps matching TRBD1 (6 bases). This CDR3 reads CASSPFQGISGANVLTF. DNA for the CDR3: TGTGCCAGCAGCCCCTTCCAGGGGATATCTGGGGCCAACGTCCTGACTTTC. Together with reference TRBV7-6 and TRBJ2-6, the CDR3 gives the full variable domain: GAGVSQSPRYKVTKRGQDVALRCDPISGHVSLYWYRQALGQGPEFLTYFNYEAQQDKSGLPNDRFSAERPEGSISTLTIQRTEQRDSAMYRCASSPFQGISGANVLTFGAGSRLTVL.